Given below is one T cell receptor (beta chain) in context. The data originate from a study of T cell changes during pregnancy in multiple sclerosis. The CDR3 spans 15 residues. J lost 3 bases, V lost 2 bases, and 0 bases had no gene match. Germline loops: CDR1 MNHEY, CDR2 SVGAGI. Clones were read by immunoSEQ multiplex PCR, and TCRdb kept only the in-frame ones, dropping some. The repertoire consists of approximately 30,000 clones, with 80% to 90% occurring once and the leading ten covering around 10%. This chain links TRBV6-5 with TRBJ2-7, with 14 bases aligning to TRBD2. Specimen: CD8+ T cells from peripheral blood mononuclear cells, collected in the third trimester of pregnancy. The TCR originated in a female donor with multiple sclerosis, enrolled in a pregnancy study. CDR3 in DNA: TGTGCCAGCAGTTACGGACTAGCGGGGGGCTACGAGCAGTACTTC. It translates to CASSYGLAGGYEQYF.